This TCR beta chain came from a study of cytomegalovirus exposure and HLA in healthy donors. V lost 3 bases and J lost 6, with 9 bases in between. The CDR3 runs 14 residues. CDR1 LNHDA and CDR2 SQIVND come from the germline V gene (reference sequence). With 60 Vbeta and 13 Jbeta primers, the PCR was carried out. Data came from immunoSEQ multiplex PCR; TCRdb stores just in-frame clones and leaves some out. The table records about 170,000 clones, 70% to 90% of them present only once. The sample was PBMCs. The source is a man in his late teens or twenties in good health and CMV-seropositive. The chain joins TRBV19 to TRBJ1-6; the D gene is possibly TRBD1 (5 bases). CDR3: CASSMVQGNSPLHF. CDR3 coding DNA: TGTGCCAGTAGTATGGTTCAGGGTAATTCACCCCTCCACTTT. The complete variable domain, with remaining parts taken from reference TRBV19 and TRBJ1-6, reads DGGITQSPKYLFRKEGQNVTLSCEQNLNHDAMYWYRQDPGQGLRLIYYSQIVNDFQKGDIAEGYSVSREKKESFPLTVTSAQKNPTAFYLCASSMVQGNSPLHFGNGTRLTVT.